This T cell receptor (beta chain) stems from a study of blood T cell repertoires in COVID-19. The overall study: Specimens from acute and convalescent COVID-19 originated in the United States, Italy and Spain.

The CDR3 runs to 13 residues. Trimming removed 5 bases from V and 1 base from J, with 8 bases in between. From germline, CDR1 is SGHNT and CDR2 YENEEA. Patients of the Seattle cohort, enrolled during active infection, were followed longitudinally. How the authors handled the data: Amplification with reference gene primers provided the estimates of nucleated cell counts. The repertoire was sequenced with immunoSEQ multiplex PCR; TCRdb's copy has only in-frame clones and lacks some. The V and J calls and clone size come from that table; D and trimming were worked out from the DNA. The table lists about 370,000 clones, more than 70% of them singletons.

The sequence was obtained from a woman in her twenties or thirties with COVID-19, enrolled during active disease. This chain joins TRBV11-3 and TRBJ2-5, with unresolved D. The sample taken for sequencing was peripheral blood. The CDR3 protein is CASSPTSQETQYF. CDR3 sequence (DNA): TGTGCCAGCAGCCCCACGAGCCAAGAGACCCAGTACTTC.